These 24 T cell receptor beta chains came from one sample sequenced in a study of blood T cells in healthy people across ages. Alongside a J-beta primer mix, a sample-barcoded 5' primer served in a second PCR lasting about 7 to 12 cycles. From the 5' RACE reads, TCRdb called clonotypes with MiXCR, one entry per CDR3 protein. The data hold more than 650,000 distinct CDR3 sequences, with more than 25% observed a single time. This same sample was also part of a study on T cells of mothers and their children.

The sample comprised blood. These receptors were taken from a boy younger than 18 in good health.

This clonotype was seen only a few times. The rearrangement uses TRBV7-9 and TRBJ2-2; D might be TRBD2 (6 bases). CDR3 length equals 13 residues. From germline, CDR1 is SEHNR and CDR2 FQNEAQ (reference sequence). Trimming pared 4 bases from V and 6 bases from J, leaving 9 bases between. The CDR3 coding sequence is TGTGCCAGCAGCTCAGCGGGTGCCGGGGAGCTGTTTTTT. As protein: CASSSAGAGELFF.

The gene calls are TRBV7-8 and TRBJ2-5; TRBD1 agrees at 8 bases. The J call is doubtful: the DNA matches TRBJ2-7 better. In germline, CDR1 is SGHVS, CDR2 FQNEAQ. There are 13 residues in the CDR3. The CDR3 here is CASSSGQGVEQYF. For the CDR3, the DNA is TGTGCCAGCAGCTCAGGACAGGGCGTCGAGCAGTACTTC.

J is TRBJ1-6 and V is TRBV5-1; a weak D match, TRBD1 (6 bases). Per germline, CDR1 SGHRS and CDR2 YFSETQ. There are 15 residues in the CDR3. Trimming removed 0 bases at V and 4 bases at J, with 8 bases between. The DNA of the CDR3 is TGCGCCAGCAGCTTGGAGGGGGTGTATAATTCACCCCTCCACTTT. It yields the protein CASSLEGVYNSPLHF.

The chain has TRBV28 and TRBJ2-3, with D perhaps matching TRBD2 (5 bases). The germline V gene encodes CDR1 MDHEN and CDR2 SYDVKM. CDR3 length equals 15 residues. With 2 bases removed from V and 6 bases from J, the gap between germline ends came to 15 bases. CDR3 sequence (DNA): TGTGCCAGCAGTTTAACTACCGAGGGTTCGGATACGCAGTATTTT. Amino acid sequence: CASSLTTEGSDTQYF.

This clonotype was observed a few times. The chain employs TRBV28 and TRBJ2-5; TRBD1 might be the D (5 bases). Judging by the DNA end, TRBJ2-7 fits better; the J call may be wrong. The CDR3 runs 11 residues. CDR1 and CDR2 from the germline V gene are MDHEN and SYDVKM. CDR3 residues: CASTQGAEQYF. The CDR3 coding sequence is TGTGCCAGCACTCAGGGTGCCGAGCAGTACTTC.

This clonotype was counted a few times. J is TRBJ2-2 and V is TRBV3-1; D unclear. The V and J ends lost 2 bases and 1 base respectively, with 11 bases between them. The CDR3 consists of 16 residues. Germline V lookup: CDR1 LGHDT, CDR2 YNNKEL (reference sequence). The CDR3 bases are TGTGCCAGCAGCCAACCTACTGGCATGAACACCGGGGAGCTGTTTTTT. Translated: CASSQPTGMNTGELFF.

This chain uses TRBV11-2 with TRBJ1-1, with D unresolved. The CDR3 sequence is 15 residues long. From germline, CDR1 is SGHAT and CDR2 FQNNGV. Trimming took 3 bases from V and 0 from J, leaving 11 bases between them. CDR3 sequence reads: CASSFSGPLNTEAFF. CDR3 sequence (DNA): TGTGCCAGCAGCTTTAGCGGCCCCCTGAACACTGAAGCTTTCTTT.

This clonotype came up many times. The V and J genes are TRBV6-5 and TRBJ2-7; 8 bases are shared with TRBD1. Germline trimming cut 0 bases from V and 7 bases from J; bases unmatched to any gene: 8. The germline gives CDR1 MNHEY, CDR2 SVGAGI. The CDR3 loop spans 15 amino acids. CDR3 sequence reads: CASSYSTRGRGEQYF. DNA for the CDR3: TGTGCCAGCAGTTACTCGACCAGGGGGCGCGGGGAGCAGTACTTC.

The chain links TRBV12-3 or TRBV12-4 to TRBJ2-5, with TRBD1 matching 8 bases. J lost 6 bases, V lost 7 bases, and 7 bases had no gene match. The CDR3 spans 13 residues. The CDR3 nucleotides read TGTGCCAGCACTTCGGACAGGGCTCAGACCCAGTACTTC. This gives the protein CASTSDRAQTQYF.

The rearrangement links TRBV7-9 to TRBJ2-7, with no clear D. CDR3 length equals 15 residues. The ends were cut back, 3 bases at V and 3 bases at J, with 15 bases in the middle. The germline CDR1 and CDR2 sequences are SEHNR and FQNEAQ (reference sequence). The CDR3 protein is CASSFSQSLDYEQYF. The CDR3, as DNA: TGTGCCAGCAGCTTCTCCCAGTCTCTCGACTACGAGCAGTACTTC.

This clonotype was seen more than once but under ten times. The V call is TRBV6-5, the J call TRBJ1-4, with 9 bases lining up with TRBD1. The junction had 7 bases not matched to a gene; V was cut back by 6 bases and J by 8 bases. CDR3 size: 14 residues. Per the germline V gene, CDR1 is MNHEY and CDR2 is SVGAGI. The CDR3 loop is CASRPDRGNEKLFF. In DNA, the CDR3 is TGTGCCAGCAGGCCAGACAGGGGGAACGAAAAACTGTTTTTT.

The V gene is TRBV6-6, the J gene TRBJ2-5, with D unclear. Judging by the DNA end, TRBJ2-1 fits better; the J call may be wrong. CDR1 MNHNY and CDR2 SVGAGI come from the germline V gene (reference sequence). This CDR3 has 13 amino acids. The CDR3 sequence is CASSDFTWNEQFF. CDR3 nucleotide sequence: TGTGCCAGCAGTGACTTTACATGGAATGAGCAGTTCTTC.

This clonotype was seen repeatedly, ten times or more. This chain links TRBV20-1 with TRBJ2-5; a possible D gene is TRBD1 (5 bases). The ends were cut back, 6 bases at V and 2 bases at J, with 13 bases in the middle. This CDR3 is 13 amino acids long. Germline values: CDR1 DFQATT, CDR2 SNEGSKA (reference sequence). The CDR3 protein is CSAPLAGQETQYF. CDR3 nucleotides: TGCAGTGCCCCCTTGGCAGGGCAAGAGACCCAGTACTTC.

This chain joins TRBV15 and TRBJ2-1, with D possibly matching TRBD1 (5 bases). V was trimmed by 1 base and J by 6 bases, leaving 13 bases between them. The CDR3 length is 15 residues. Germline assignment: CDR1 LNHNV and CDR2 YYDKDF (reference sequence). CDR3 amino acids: CATSRAGSDANEQFF. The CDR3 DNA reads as TGTGCCACCAGCAGAGCAGGGTCCGATGCCAATGAGCAGTTCTTC.

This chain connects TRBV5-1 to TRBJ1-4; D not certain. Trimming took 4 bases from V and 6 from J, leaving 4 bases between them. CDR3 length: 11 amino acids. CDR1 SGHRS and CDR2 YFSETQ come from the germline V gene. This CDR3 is CASSTDEKLFF. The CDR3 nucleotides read TGCGCCAGCAGCACCGATGAAAAACTGTTTTTT.

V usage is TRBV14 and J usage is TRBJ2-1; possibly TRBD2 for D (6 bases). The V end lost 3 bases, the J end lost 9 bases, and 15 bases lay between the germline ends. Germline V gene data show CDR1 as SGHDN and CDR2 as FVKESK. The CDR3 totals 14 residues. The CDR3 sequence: CASSQGDFPTEQFF. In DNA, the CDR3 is TGTGCCAGCAGCCAGGGGGACTTCCCAACTGAGCAGTTCTTC.

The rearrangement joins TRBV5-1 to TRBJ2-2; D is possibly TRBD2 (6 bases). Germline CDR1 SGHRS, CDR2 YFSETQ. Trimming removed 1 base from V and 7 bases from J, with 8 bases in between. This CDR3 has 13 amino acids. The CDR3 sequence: CASSLRRGGELFF. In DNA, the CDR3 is TGCGCCAGCAGCTTGCGGCGGGGCGGGGAGCTGTTTTTT. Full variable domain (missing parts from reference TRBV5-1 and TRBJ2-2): KAGVTQTPRYLIKTRGQQVTLSCSPISGHRSVSWYQQTPGQGLQFLFEYFSETQRNKGNFPGRFSGRQFSNSRSEMNVSTLELGDSALYLCASSLRRGGELFFGEGSRLTVL.

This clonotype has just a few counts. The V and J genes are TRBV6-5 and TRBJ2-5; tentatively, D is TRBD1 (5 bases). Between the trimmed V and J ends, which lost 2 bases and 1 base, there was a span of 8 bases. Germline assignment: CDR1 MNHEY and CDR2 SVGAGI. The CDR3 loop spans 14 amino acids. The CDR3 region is CASSYGRAQETQYF. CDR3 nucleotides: TGTGCCAGCAGTTACGGCAGGGCCCAAGAGACCCAGTACTTC.

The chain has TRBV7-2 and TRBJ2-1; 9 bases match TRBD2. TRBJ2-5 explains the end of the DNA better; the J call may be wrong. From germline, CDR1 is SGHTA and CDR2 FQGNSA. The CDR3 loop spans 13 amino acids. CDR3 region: CASRRGGAETQYF. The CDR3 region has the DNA TGTGCCAGCAGACGCGGGGGGGCAGAGACCCAGTACTTC.

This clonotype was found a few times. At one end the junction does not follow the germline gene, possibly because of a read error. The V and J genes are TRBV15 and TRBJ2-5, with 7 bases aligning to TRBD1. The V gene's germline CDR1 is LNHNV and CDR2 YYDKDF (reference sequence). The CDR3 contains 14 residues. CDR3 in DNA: TGTGCCACCAGCAGAGATAGGGACAGACAATGGCGGTTCTTC. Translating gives CATSRDRDRQWRFF. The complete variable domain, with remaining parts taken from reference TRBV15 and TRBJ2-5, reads DAMVIQNPRYQVTQFGKPVTLSCSQTLNHNVMYWYQQKSSQAPKLLFHYYDKDFNNEADTPDNFQSRRPNTSFCFLDIRSPGLGDTAMYLCATSRDRDRQWRFFGPGTRLLVL.

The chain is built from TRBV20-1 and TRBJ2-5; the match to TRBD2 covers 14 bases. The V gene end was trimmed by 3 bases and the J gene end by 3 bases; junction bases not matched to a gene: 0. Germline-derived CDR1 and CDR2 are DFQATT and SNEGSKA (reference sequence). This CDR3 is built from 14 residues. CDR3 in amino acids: CSARGLAGEETQYF. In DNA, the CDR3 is TGCAGTGCTAGGGGACTAGCGGGGGAAGAGACCCAGTACTTC.

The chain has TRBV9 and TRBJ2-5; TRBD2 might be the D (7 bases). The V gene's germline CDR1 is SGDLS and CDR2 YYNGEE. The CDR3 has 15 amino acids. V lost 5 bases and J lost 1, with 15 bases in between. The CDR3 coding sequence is TGTGCCAGCAGTTGGGGGGGCCTCTCCCAAGAGACCCAGTACTTC. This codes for CASSWGGLSQETQYF.

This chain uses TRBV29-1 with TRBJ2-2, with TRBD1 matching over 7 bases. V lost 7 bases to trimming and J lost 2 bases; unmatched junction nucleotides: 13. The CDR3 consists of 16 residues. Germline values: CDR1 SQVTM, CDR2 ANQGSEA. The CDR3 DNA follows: TGCAGCGCTGGGACAGCCGGTTGGGATAACACCGGGGAGCTGTTTTTT. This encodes CSAGTAGWDNTGELFF.

The CDR3 protein is CASSSTAGGDFGETQYF. CDR3 in DNA: TGTGCCAGCAGCTCGACCGCTGGAGGGGATTTCGGTGAGACCCAGTACTTC. This chain joins TRBV11-2 and TRBJ2-5, with a tentative D call TRBD2 (6 bases). V gave up 4 bases and J gave up 5 bases, with 23 bases separating them. The CDR3 is made up of 17 amino acids. Germline assignment: CDR1 SGHAT and CDR2 FQNNGV. Using reference TRBV11-2 and TRBJ2-5 for the parts outside the CDR3, the full variable domain is EAGVAQSPRYKIIEKRQSVAFWCNPISGHATLYWYQQILGQGPKLLIQFQNNGVVDDSQLPKDRFSAERLKGVDSTLKIQPAKLEDSAVYLCASSSTAGGDFGETQYFGPGTRLLVL.